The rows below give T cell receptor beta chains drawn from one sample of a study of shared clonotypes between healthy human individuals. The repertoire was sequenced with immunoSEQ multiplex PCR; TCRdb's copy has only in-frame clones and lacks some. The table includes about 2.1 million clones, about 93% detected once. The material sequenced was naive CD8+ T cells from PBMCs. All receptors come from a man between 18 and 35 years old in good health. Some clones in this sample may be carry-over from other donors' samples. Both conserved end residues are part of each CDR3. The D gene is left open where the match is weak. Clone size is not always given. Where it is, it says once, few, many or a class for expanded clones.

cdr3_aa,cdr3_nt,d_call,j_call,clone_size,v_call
CASSPPKGVVFYEQYF,TGTGCCAGCTCACCACCAAAAGGGGTGGTGTTTTACGAGCAGTACTTC,.,TRBJ2-7,.,TRBV18
CASSVPAQGGYGYTF,TGTGCCAGCAGCGTTCCTGCCCAGGGAGGCTATGGCTACACCTTC,.,TRBJ1-2,.,TRBV9
CASSLGGRVGQPQHF,TGTGCCAGCAGCTTAGGAGGACGTGTAGGTCAGCCCCAGCATTTT,.,TRBJ1-5,once,TRBV7-8
CASSSDRREETQYF,TGTGCCAGCAGTTCGGACAGGCGGGAGGAGACCCAGTACTTC,.,TRBJ2-5,.,TRBV28
CASNQEAGELFF,TGTGCCAGCAACCAGGAGGCCGGGGAGCTGTTTTTT,.,TRBJ2-2,.,TRBV6-6
CASSTGGGTGNTIYF,TGTGCCAGCAGCACAGGGGGGGGCACTGGAAACACCATATATTTT,TRBD1,TRBJ1-3,.,TRBV7-6
CASSSLLLRQGKDSETQYF,TGTGCCAGCAGTTCCCTCCTCCTGCGACAGGGGAAGGATTCGGAGACCCAGTACTTC,TRBD1,TRBJ2-5,.,TRBV27
CASRPGAGDYEQYF,TGTGCCAGTAGACCGGGGGCAGGGGACTACGAGCAGTACTTC,.,TRBJ2-7,.,TRBV19
CSVGFLGNEQFF,TGCAGCGTTGGATTCTTGGGTAATGAGCAGTTCTTC,.,TRBJ2-1,.,TRBV29-1
CAWSPIAGGLAKNIQYF,TGTGCCTGGAGTCCAATAGCGGGGGGCCTAGCCAAAAACATTCAGTACTTC,TRBD2,TRBJ2-4,.,TRBV30
CASSQDQGERGDTEAFF,TGCGCCAGCAGCCAAGATCAAGGGGAGAGGGGGGACACTGAAGCTTTCTTT,.,TRBJ1-1,.,TRBV4-3
CSVEELRGLRRDTQYF,TGCAGCGTTGAAGAGCTACGGGGCCTCCGGCGGGATACGCAGTATTTT,.,TRBJ2-3,.,TRBV29-1
CSAVDGTALNYGYTF,TGCAGCGCTGTCGATGGGACCGCTCTCAACTATGGCTACACCTTC,.,TRBJ1-2,.,TRBV29-1
CASSQDSWATNEKLFF,TGCGCCAGCAGCCAAGATTCGTGGGCAACTAATGAAAAACTGTTTTTT,.,TRBJ1-4,.,TRBV4-1
CASSLTPTSGNTIYF,TGTGCCAGCAGCTTGACACCGACCTCTGGAAACACCATATATTTT,.,TRBJ1-3,.,TRBV5-6
CATSRDRPPAGVRSGYTF,TGTGCCACCAGCAGAGATCGGCCCCCGGCAGGGGTCCGCTCTGGCTACACCTTC,.,TRBJ1-2,once,TRBV15
CATSYETYNEQFF,TGTGCCACCAGCTATGAGACCTACAATGAGCAGTTCTTC,.,TRBJ2-1,once,TRBV15
CASSLAVLLRDRAPYEQYF,TGTGCCAGCAGCTTAGCGGTACTTCTCCGGGACAGGGCCCCCTACGAGCAGTACTTC,TRBD1,TRBJ2-7,.,TRBV7-9
CASSLAALAEASSYEQYF,TGCGCCAGCAGCTTGGCGGCACTAGCGGAAGCGAGCTCCTACGAGCAGTACTTC,TRBD2,TRBJ2-7,.,TRBV5-1
CASSYSAGENTEAFF,TGTGCCAGCAGTTACTCGGCAGGGGAGAACACTGAAGCTTTCTTT,.,TRBJ1-1,.,TRBV6-5
CASTAGGSRDTQYF,TGTGCCAGCACAGCAGGGGGCTCGAGAGATACGCAGTATTTT,TRBD1,TRBJ2-3,.,TRBV28
CAGILGDYNEQFF,TGTGCCGGAATACTCGGGGACTACAATGAGCAGTTCTTC,.,TRBJ2-1,.,TRBV2
CASSFGTSPSF,TGTGCCAGCAGTTTTGGGACTAGCCCGTCCTTC,TRBD2,TRBJ2-7,.,TRBV28
CASRDGPYREWELFF,TGTGCCAGCAGAGACGGGCCCTACAGGGAGTGGGAACTGTTTTTT,.,TRBJ1-4,.,TRBV6-6
CATSQGLINIQYF,TGTGCCACGTCGCAGGGACTCATAAACATTCAGTACTTC,.,TRBJ2-4,.,TRBV19
CASSDRRGIPSGANVLTF,TGTGCCAGCAGCGATAGGAGGGGGATTCCCTCTGGGGCCAACGTCCTGACTTTC,.,TRBJ2-6,.,TRBV7-9
CASRVRASSPHGYTF,TGTGCCAGCCGGGTCCGAGCCTCTTCCCCTCATGGCTACACCTTC,.,TRBJ1-2,.,TRBV28
CASILGGGAFF,TGTGCCAGCATACTAGGCGGGGGAGCTTTCTTT,.,TRBJ1-1,.,TRBV7-9
CASSPRGTDTQYF,TGTGCCAGCAGCCCAAGGGGCACAGATACGCAGTATTTT,.,TRBJ2-3,.,TRBV11-2
CASSFSDRERPYEQYF,TGTGCCAGCAGCTTCTCGGACAGGGAGCGGCCCTACGAGCAGTACTTC,TRBD1,TRBJ2-7,.,TRBV7-6
CASSLRPPSYRAPYEQYF,TGTGCCAGCAGCCTACGACCTCCGTCCTACAGGGCGCCCTACGAGCAGTACTTC,.,TRBJ2-7,.,TRBV4-2
CASSEVSGSRGMNTEAFF,TGTGCCAGCAGTGAAGTTTCAGGTAGCAGGGGGATGAACACTGAAGCTTTCTTT,TRBD1,TRBJ1-1,.,TRBV2
CASSLRQPSNQPQHF,TGTGCCAGCAGTTTAAGACAGCCTAGCAATCAGCCCCAGCATTTT,.,TRBJ1-5,.,TRBV28
CASSEGLAGANEQFF,TGCGCCAGCAGCGAAGGACTAGCGGGAGCAAATGAGCAGTTCTTC,TRBD2,TRBJ2-1,.,TRBV10-1
CASSPTRTGYEQYF,TGTGCCAGTAGTCCCACCCGGACAGGTTACGAGCAGTACTTC,TRBD1,TRBJ2-7,.,TRBV19
CASSTHVGTVNTGELFF,TGTGCCAGCAGCACCCATGTTGGGACGGTCAACACCGGGGAGCTGTTTTTT,.,TRBJ2-2,.,TRBV9
CSVDLSSAGETQYF,TGCAGCGTTGATCTCAGTAGCGCGGGAGAGACCCAGTACTTC,.,TRBJ2-5,.,TRBV29-1
CASGEAAVISSYNEQFF,TGTGCCAGCGGGGAAGCGGCCGTTATAAGCTCCTACAATGAGCAGTTCTTC,.,TRBJ2-1,.,TRBV19
CASSLSVTGRGYTF,TGTGCCAGCAGTTTATCGGTGACAGGCCGTGGCTACACCTTC,.,TRBJ1-2,.,TRBV27
CASSSIREPRIPYNEQFF,TGTGCCAGCAGTTCCATACGGGAGCCACGCATTCCCTACAATGAGCAGTTCTTC,.,TRBJ2-1,.,TRBV28
CSVWTSRVGTDTQYF,TGCAGCGTTTGGACTAGTAGGGTCGGCACAGATACGCAGTATTTT,TRBD2,TRBJ2-3,once,TRBV29-1
CAISSAGTGPYNEQFF,TGTGCCATCAGTTCGGCCGGGACCGGTCCCTACAATGAGCAGTTCTTC,.,TRBJ2-1,.,TRBV10-3
CSVAGGDTEAFF,TGCAGCGTTGCAGGGGGGGACACTGAAGCTTTCTTT,TRBD1,TRBJ1-1,.,TRBV29-1
CASSLDRQETQYF,TGTGCCAGCAGCCTGGACCGTCAAGAGACCCAGTACTTC,.,TRBJ2-5,.,TRBV5-4
CASSLYSRDLSEQYF,TGTGCCAGCAGCTTATATAGTCGGGATCTTTCCGAGCAGTACTTC,.,TRBJ2-7,once,TRBV11-2
CASSPQGLAEYNEQFF,TGTGCCAGCAGCCCCCAGGGACTAGCGGAATACAATGAGCAGTTCTTC,TRBD2,TRBJ2-1,.,TRBV7-6
CASSYRRSGTEKQYF,TGTGCCAGCAGCTATCGCAGGAGCGGAACGGAAAAGCAGTACTTC,.,TRBJ2-7,.,TRBV7-2
CASSKAGEGGTSTDTQYF,TGTGCCAGCAGCAAAGCGGGTGAGGGGGGAACTAGCACAGATACGCAGTATTTT,.,TRBJ2-3,.,TRBV21-1
CASSMPSRDNLQKYF,TGTGCCAGTAGTATGCCCAGCAGGGATAATCTCCAAAAGTATTTT,.,TRBJ2-3,.,TRBV19
CASSSLGGADTQYF,TGTGCCAGCAGTTCCCTCGGGGGCGCGGATACGCAGTATTTT,.,TRBJ2-3,.,TRBV6-1
CASRPGSNYGYTF,TGTGCCAGCAGACCAGGGTCCAACTATGGCTACACCTTC,.,TRBJ1-2,.,TRBV7-9
CASSQDSGRFNEQFF,TGTGCCAGCAGCCAAGATAGCGGGAGGTTCAATGAGCAGTTCTTC,TRBD2,TRBJ2-1,.,TRBV4-2
CASSPGTSRPYEQYF,TGTGCCAGTAGCCCAGGGACTAGCAGGCCCTACGAGCAGTACTTC,TRBD2,TRBJ2-7,.,TRBV19
CASSPIMGNYGYTF,TGTGCCAGCAGCCCCATTATGGGTAACTATGGCTACACCTTC,.,TRBJ1-2,.,TRBV14
CASSLGPLSGNEQFF,TGTGCCAGCAGCCTCGGGCCCCTAAGTGGCAATGAGCAGTTCTTC,.,TRBJ2-1,.,TRBV7-9